One and the same sample provided the 17 T cell receptor beta chains below, sequenced in a study of blood T cells in healthy people across ages. A second PCR, run for about 7 to 11 cycles, used a sample-barcoded 5' primer plus a J-beta primer mix. One entry per CDR3 protein results from TCRdb running MiXCR on the 5' RACE reads. The sample has about 1 million distinct CDR3 sequences, 40% to 50% seen once; the top ten hold 15% to 20%. Source material: blood. The receptors stem from a woman aged 55-75 years in good health.

Of note for this clonotype: It may be a read error: a sequence one base away is much more abundant. This rearrangement joins TRBV5-1 to TRBJ2-1; the D call may be TRBD1 or TRBD2 (5 bases each). This CDR3 has 14 residues. V shed 0 bases and J shed 7 bases, with 11 bases lying between them. CDR1 is SGHRS, CDR2 YFSETQ, per germline. CDR3 coding DNA: TGCGCCAGCAGCTTGGTATCAGGGACGAATGAGCAGTTCTTC. Protein: CASSLVSGTNEQFF. Full variable domain (remainder filled in from reference TRBV5-1 and TRBJ2-1): KAGVTQTPRYLIKTRGQQVTLSCSPISGHRSVSWYQQTPGQGLQFLFEYFSETQRNKGNFPGRFSGRQFSNSRSEMNVSTLELGDSALYLCASSLVSGTNEQFFGPGTRLTVL.

This clonotype has more than one count but fewer than ten. V and J are TRBV11-2 and TRBJ1-5; possible D gene TRBD1, 5 bases. CDR3 length: 16 residues. The V and J ends lost 0 bases and 4 bases respectively, with 13 bases between them. Germline V gene data show CDR1 as SGHAT and CDR2 as FQNNGV. The CDR3: CASSLDGTIPNQPQHF. DNA of the CDR3: TGTGCCAGCAGCTTAGATGGGACTATACCTAATCAGCCCCAGCATTTT.

This clonotype turned up a few times. The chain joins TRBV30 to TRBJ2-1; D unresolved. This CDR3 region has 14 residues. The germline V and J ends were trimmed by 5 bases and 0 bases, with 11 bases remaining between them. Germline V gene data show CDR1 as GTSNPN and CDR2 as SVGIG (reference sequence). CDR3 bases: TGTGCCTGGGTCCAACCTAGCTCCTACAATGAGCAGTTCTTC. Protein: CAWVQPSSYNEQFF.

J is TRBJ2-5 and V is TRBV3-1; 9 bases are a match to TRBD2. CDR3 length: 17 amino acids. CDR1 LGHDT and CDR2 YNNKEL come from the germline V gene (reference sequence). V was clipped by 0 bases and J by 7 bases; unmatched bases: 12. This chain's CDR3 is CASSQDIVSGSLGTQYF. DNA of the CDR3: TGTGCCAGCAGCCAAGATATAGTTAGCGGGAGCCTGGGGACCCAGTACTTC.

This clonotype has only a few counts. This chain joins TRBV20-1 and TRBJ2-7; D ambiguous. Trimming cost V 0 bases and J 0 bases, with 12 bases left between them. The CDR3 runs to 15 residues. Germline values: CDR1 DFQATT, CDR2 SNEGSKA (reference sequence). This CDR3 reads CSARDPKRGSYEQYF. In DNA, the CDR3 is TGCAGTGCTAGAGATCCGAAACGCGGCTCCTACGAGCAGTACTTC.

This clonotype came up a few times. V usage is TRBV6-2 or TRBV6-3 and J usage is TRBJ2-7, with 9 bases that match TRBD2. V lost 5 bases to trimming and J lost 0 bases; unmatched junction nucleotides: 5. Per the germline V gene, CDR1 is MNHEY and CDR2 is SVGEGT. This CDR3 has 15 amino acids. CDR3 region: CASSRVAGVSYEQYF. The DNA for the CDR3 is TGTGCCAGCAGTCGTGTAGCGGGAGTCTCCTACGAGCAGTACTTC.

This clonotype was observed a handful of times. The rearrangement joins TRBV7-9 to TRBJ2-7; D unresolved. This CDR3 is built from 14 residues. Germline CDR1 and CDR2: SEHNR and FQNEAQ (reference sequence). V lost 4 bases, J lost 3 bases, and 13 bases lay in between. The CDR3 spells CASSSPYSNYEQYF. CDR3 in DNA: TGTGCCAGCAGCTCCCCGTACTCCAACTACGAGCAGTACTTC.

With respect to this clonotype: This may be a read error, as it is one base from a much larger clone. CDR3 nucleotide sequence: TGTGCCAGCAGTGACCGGGCCTCCGAAAAACTGTTTTTT. Encoded protein: CASSDRASEKLFF. The V call is TRBV6-2 or TRBV6-3, the J call TRBJ1-4; D not certain. CDR1 is MNHEY, CDR2 SVGEGT, per germline. Deletions cut 5 bases from V and 8 bases from J, with 12 bases between. This CDR3 is built from 13 residues.

The chain combines TRBV9 with TRBJ1-4; D gene uncertain. Germline CDR1 reads SGDLS; CDR2 reads YYNGEE. The CDR3 sequence is 15 residues long. Trimming removed 0 bases at V and 7 bases at J, with 13 bases between. The CDR3 DNA is TGTGCCAGCAGCGTAGGGTACAAGTCCCTTGAAAAACTGTTTTTT. As protein: CASSVGYKSLEKLFF. Variable domain in full (rest from reference TRBV9 and TRBJ1-4): DSGVTQTPKHLITATGQRVTLRCSPRSGDLSVYWYQQSLDQGLQFLIQYYNGEERAKGNILERFSAQQFPDLHSELNLSSLELGDSALYFCASSVGYKSLEKLFFGSGTQLSVL.

This clonotype was counted only a few times. This chain joins TRBV20-1 and TRBJ2-3; 8 nucleotides agree with TRBD2. The CDR3 is made up of 14 amino acids. The germline V gene encodes CDR1 DFQATT and CDR2 SNEGSKA (reference sequence). Germline trimming cut 7 bases from V and 2 bases from J; bases unmatched to any gene: 8. The CDR3: CSGPAGADTDTQYF. The CDR3 coding sequence is TGCAGTGGGCCAGCGGGAGCGGACACAGATACGCAGTATTTT.

The gene calls are TRBV4-1 and TRBJ2-1; a possible D gene is TRBD2 (5 bases). The germline V gene has CDR1 MGHRA and CDR2 YSYEKL. The V end was cut by 3 bases, the J end by 0 bases, with 9 bases between. CDR3 length: 15 residues. CDR3 DNA: TGCGCCAGCAGCCAGTGGAGGAGCTCCTACAATGAGCAGTTCTTC. It translates to CASSQWRSSYNEQFF.

The V call is TRBV20-1, the J call TRBJ2-7, with TRBD2 as a possible D gene (5 bases). From germline, CDR1 is DFQATT and CDR2 SNEGSKA (reference sequence). V was shortened by 3 bases and J by 5 bases, with 14 bases between the two germline ends. The CDR3 totals 13 residues. CDR3 DNA: TGCAGTGCTAGCTCCGGGGATACCGACGAGCAGTACTTC. Its translation: CSASSGDTDEQYF.

The CDR3 region has the DNA TGCAGCGTTGATATAGCGGGAGGGCCGGGCAATGAGCAGTTCTTC. Translated, it gives CSVDIAGGPGNEQFF. The rearrangement links TRBV29-1 to TRBJ2-1; 11 bases are a match to TRBD2. With V trimmed by 3 bases and J by 6 bases, 7 bases remained unmatched. This CDR3 has 15 amino acids. CDR1 is SQVTM and CDR2 is ANQGSEA in the germline V gene.

The DNA for the CDR3 is TGTGCCAGCAGTAAGTGGGCAGATACGCAGTATTTT. Its protein product is CASSKWADTQYF. The chain has TRBV2 and TRBJ2-3; D is unresolved. V lost 5 bases to trimming and J lost 4 bases, with 7 bases between them. The CDR3 extends over 12 amino acids. CDR1 SNHLY and CDR2 FYNNEI come from the germline V gene.

This clonotype was recorded only once. The V call is TRBV29-1, the J call TRBJ2-3, with a tentative D call TRBD1 (5 bases). This CDR3 spans 13 amino acids. V was pared by 7 bases and J by 2 bases, with 13 bases between. Germline V gene sequence: CDR1 SQVTM, CDR2 ANQGSEA. The CDR3: CSGYRSHTDTQYF. As DNA, the CDR3 is TGCAGCGGTTACAGGTCTCACACAGATACGCAGTATTTT.

V and J are TRBV20-1 and TRBJ2-1; D unresolved. Germline CDR1 is DFQATT and CDR2 is SNEGSKA (reference sequence). V lost 6 bases and J 5 bases, leaving 11 bases between the germline ends. CDR3 length: 12 residues. The CDR3 region is CSAKGSNNEQFF. The CDR3 DNA reads TGCAGTGCCAAAGGTAGTAACAATGAGCAGTTCTTC.

This clonotype is a singleton in its sample. The chain combines TRBV19 with TRBJ1-5; D is uncertain. The CDR3 has 15 amino acids. The V and J ends lost 4 bases and 0 bases respectively, with 10 bases between them. CDR1 and CDR2 (germline): LNHDA, SQIVND (reference sequence). In DNA, the CDR3 is TGTGCCAGTAGTACCCTAGACATTAGCAATCAGCCCCAGCATTTT. Its protein product is CASSTLDISNQPQHF.